This T cell receptor beta chain was sequenced in a study of post-analysis software for immune sequencing data. Study at large: Clinical courses comprised relapsing-remitting, secondary progressive and progressive-relapsing multiple sclerosis.

The library was made from cDNA and included unique molecular identifiers. TCRdb re-called the PCR reads through MiXCR, storing one row per CDR3 protein. Of roughly 540,000 distinct CDR3 sequences in the sample, 30% to 40% are singletons; the top ten hold 5% to 6%. Regarding this clonotype: Its antigen is unknown.

The CDR3 runs to 12 residues. The ends lost 3 bases at V and 6 bases at J; junction bases unmatched: 4. Per the germline V gene, CDR1 is SQVTM and CDR2 is ANQGSEA. Whole-study findings and limits: Controls had lower frequencies than patients of about 5 TRBV segments, which included TRBV5-6, TRBV5-1 and TRBV20-1.

This rearrangement joins TRBV29-1 to TRBJ1-2; TRBD1 aligns across 7 bases. This clonotype was obtained from a girl under 18 with multiple sclerosis. Sequencing was done on a sample of blood. CDR3 nucleotide sequence: TGCAGCGTTGAGGTAACAGGGGATGGCTACACCTTC. Translating gives CSVEVTGDGYTF.